This TCR beta chain was sequenced during a study of technical replicates of blood from a handful of donors. TCRdb keeps only in-frame clones here, not all; method: immunoSEQ multiplex PCR. The data hold over 85,000 clones, with approximately 96% observed a single time. Material for sequencing was T cells isolated from PBMCs. The receptor was derived from a human donor in good health.

CDR3: CASSLDLRRGSQYF. For the CDR3, the DNA is TGTGCCAGCAGCTTAGATCTGCGGCGTGGATCGCAGTACTTC. V gene TRBV11-3 combines with J gene TRBJ2-7; unclear D gene. Trimming left V 0 bases short and J 9 bases short, with 15 bases between. Per the germline V gene, CDR1 is SGHNT and CDR2 is YENEEA. This CDR3 contains 14 residues.